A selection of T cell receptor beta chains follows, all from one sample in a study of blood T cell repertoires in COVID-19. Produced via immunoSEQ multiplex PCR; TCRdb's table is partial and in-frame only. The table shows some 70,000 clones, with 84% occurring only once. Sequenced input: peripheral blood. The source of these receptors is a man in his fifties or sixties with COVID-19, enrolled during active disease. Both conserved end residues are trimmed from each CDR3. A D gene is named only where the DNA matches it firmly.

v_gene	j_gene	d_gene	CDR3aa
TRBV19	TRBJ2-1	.	ASSPQTSEQF
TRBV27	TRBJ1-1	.	ASSLSPPGAF
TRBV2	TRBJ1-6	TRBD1	ASSETGYSPLH
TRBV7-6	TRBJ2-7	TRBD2	ASSLGAAGGKYEQY
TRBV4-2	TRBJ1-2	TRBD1	ASSQAGQGRNYGYT
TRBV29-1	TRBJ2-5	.	SVDRGRRETQY
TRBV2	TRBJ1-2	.	ASSPRVEYGYT
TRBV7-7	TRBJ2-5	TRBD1	ASSLGTGRRETQY
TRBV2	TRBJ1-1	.	ASSEVDSLEAF
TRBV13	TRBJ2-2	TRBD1	ASSTMTGGPGELF
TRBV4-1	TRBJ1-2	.	ASSHDSEFYGYT
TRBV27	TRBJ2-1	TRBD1	ASRVGGMRQF
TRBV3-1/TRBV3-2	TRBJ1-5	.	ASSQDMGHHRGHQPQH
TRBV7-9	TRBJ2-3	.	ASSRRGQLGTDTQY
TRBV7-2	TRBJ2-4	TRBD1	ASSLEGQGSGSKNIQY
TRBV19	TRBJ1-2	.	ASMDSLADYGYT
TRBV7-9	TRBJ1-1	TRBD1	ASREGTAGEAF
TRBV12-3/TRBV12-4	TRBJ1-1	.	ASSRGGNTEAF
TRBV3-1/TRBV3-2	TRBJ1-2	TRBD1	ASSRTGEGGYT
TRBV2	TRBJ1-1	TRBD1	ASSPTGGNTEAF
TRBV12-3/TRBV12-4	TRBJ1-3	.	ASSLGRVDTIY
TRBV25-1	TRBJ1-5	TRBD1	ASSETGGWQPQH
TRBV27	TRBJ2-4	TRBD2	ASSLEERGALY
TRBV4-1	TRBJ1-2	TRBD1	ASSQTPRDRGHWGYGYT
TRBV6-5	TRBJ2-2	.	ASTLTVTGELF
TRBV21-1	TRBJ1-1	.	ASSNRRQGRGAF
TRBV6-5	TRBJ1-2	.	ASSYNRQGGARGYT